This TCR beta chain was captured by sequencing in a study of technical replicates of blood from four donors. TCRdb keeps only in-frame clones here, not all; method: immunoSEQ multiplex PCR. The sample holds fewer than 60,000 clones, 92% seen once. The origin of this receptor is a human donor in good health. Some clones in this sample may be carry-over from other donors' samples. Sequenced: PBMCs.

This CDR3 reads CASSVQGARGNTIYF. Here the CDR3 DNA reads TGTGCCAGCAGCGTGCAGGGGGCGCGGGGAAACACCATATATTTT. This chain connects TRBV5-8 to TRBJ1-3, with 8 positions matching TRBD1. Trimming cost V 4 bases and J 4 bases; bases outside gene matches: 7. The CDR3 contains 15 residues. Germline loops: CDR1 SGHTS, CDR2 YDEGEE.